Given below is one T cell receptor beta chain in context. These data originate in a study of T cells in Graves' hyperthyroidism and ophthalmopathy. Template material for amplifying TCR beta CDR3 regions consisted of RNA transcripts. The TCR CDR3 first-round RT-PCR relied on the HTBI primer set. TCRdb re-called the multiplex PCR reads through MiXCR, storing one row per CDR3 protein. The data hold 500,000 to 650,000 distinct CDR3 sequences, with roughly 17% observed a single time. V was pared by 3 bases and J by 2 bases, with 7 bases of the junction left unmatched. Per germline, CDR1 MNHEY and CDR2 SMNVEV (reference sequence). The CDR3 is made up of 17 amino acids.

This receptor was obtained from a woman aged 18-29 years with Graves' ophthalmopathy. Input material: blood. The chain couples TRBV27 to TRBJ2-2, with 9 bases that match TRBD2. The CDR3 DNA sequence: TGTGCCAGCAGTTTTGTTAGACTAGCGGACAACACCGGGGAGCTGTTTTTT. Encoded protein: CASSFVRLADNTGELFF.